The 13 T cell receptor beta chains below come from one sample, sequenced in a study of shared clonotypes between healthy human individuals. The method was immunoSEQ multiplex PCR; TCRdb's version includes in-frame clones alone and lacks a portion of them. The table shows around 1.5 million clones, with 95% to 99% occurring only once. The sequencing sample was made of naive CD4+ T cells sorted from blood. Subset denoted: CD45RA+ positively selected. These receptors were taken from a man aged 30 to 45 in good health.

V is TRBV5-1 and J is TRBJ1-1; 7 nucleotides agree with TRBD1. The CDR3 extends over 12 amino acids. In germline, CDR1 is SGHRS, CDR2 YFSETQ. V shed 1 base and J 8 bases; nucleotides not matched to a gene: 2. The CDR3 sequence is CASSLTGEEAFF. The CDR3 bases are TGCGCCAGCAGCTTGACAGGGGAAGAAGCTTTCTTT.

V usage is TRBV2 and J usage is TRBJ2-2; 8 bases agree with TRBD1. The CDR3 spans 14 residues. Trimming cost V 4 bases and J 6 bases; bases outside gene matches: 4. The germline V gene has CDR1 SNHLY and CDR2 FYNNEI. Here the CDR3 DNA reads TGTGCCAGCAGTGCCAGGGGGCGCGCCGGGGAGCTGTTTTTT. Amino acids: CASSARGRAGELFF.

The genes are TRBV2 and TRBJ2-3; perhaps TRBD2 as D (6 bases). Germline V lookup: CDR1 SNHLY, CDR2 FYNNEI. The V and J ends lost 7 bases and 9 bases respectively, with 23 bases between them. This CDR3 has 15 residues. The CDR3 is CASTQVGGEGDTQYF. CDR3 coding DNA: TGTGCCAGCACCCAAGTGGGAGGCGAGGGAGACACGCAGTATTTT.

The chain links TRBV29-1 to TRBJ2-5; 14 bases are a match to TRBD2. Germline loops: CDR1 SQVTM, CDR2 ANQGSEA. With 6 bases clipped from V and 4 bases from J, the junction kept 4 bases outside the gene matches. The CDR3 has 14 amino acids. The CDR3 is CSVTTSGRGETQYF. CDR3 coding DNA: TGCAGCGTGACGACTAGCGGGAGGGGAGAGACCCAGTACTTC.

The genes are TRBV25-1 and TRBJ2-7; D remains ambiguous. Looked up from germline, CDR1 is MGHDK and CDR2 is SYGVNS. The CDR3 is 15 residues long. V lost 3 bases, J lost 4 bases, and 16 bases lay in between. The CDR3 coding sequence is TGTGCCAGCAGTGACGGCCTGGCAGGCGCTTACGAGCAGTACTTC. Its protein product is CASSDGLAGAYEQYF.

V is TRBV7-2 and J is TRBJ2-1; 12 bases align to TRBD2. The CDR3 loop spans 17 amino acids. J lost 7 bases, V lost 6 bases, and 13 bases had no gene match. Germline CDR1 reads SGHTA; CDR2 reads FQGNSA. The CDR3 region has the DNA TGTGCCAGCAGTTATAGACTAGCGGGAGTGAGGGGGAATGAGCAGTTCTTC. It codes for CASSYRLAGVRGNEQFF.

The rearrangement joins TRBV5-1 to TRBJ2-2; D is tentatively TRBD1 or TRBD2 (5 bases each). The CDR3 consists of 15 residues. V lost 1 base, J lost 1 base, and 8 bases lay in between. Germline V lookup: CDR1 SGHRS, CDR2 YFSETQ. The CDR3 nucleotides read TGCGCCAGCAGCTTGCCAGGGAGGAACACCGGGGAGCTGTTTTTT. It yields the protein CASSLPGRNTGELFF.

Points on this clone: The junction does not match germline at one end; this may be a read error. The chain carries TRBV19 and TRBJ2-7; 12 nucleotides match TRBD1. This CDR3 is built from 13 residues. CDR1 is LNHDA and CDR2 is SQIVND in the germline V gene (reference sequence). CDR3 loop: CASSIGTGGPIRF. CDR3 nucleotides: TGTGCCAGTAGCATCGGGACAGGGGGCCCGATTCGCTTC.

The chain carries TRBV6-5 and TRBJ1-1; D is unclear. The CDR3 loop spans 12 amino acids. V shed 6 bases and J shed 5 bases, with 10 bases lying between them. Per the germline V gene, CDR1 is MNHEY and CDR2 is SVGAGI. This chain's CDR3 is CASRTVGTEAFF. The CDR3 bases are TGTGCCAGCAGAACGGTGGGGACTGAAGCTTTCTTT.

This chain uses TRBV28 with TRBJ1-2, with D perhaps matching TRBD1 (5 bases). The CDR3 consists of 14 residues. The V and J ends lost 8 bases and 4 bases respectively, with 17 bases between them. From germline, CDR1 is MDHEN and CDR2 SYDVKM. CDR3 in DNA: TGTGCCAGCTGTCAGGGAACCCCCGTCTATGGCTACACCTTC. Translation: CASCQGTPVYGYTF.

The chain links TRBV6-5 to TRBJ2-5, with 12 nucleotides matching TRBD2. After removal of 2 bases from V and 4 bases from J, the junction contained 5 bases not matched to a gene. The germline CDR1 and CDR2 sequences are MNHEY and SVGAGI. The CDR3 has 16 residues. CDR3 sequence: CASSYRLAGAGETQYF. The DNA for the CDR3 is TGTGCCAGCAGTTACCGACTAGCGGGAGCGGGAGAGACCCAGTACTTC.

This clone was seen a single time. The rearrangement uses TRBV9 and TRBJ2-1; 10 nucleotides agree with TRBD1. The CDR3 has 15 residues. V was pared by 4 bases and J by 3 bases, with 4 bases of the junction left unmatched. CDR1 and CDR2 from the germline V gene are SGDLS and YYNGEE. CDR3 protein: CASSMGQGIYNEQFF. In nucleotides, the CDR3 is TGTGCCAGCAGCATGGGACAGGGGATCTACAATGAGCAGTTCTTC. The complete variable domain, with remaining parts taken from reference TRBV9 and TRBJ2-1, reads DSGVTQTPKHLITATGQRVTLRCSPRSGDLSVYWYQQSLDQGLQFLIQYYNGEERAKGNILERFSAQQFPDLHSELNLSSLELGDSALYFCASSMGQGIYNEQFFGPGTRLTVL.

This sequence joins TRBV5-1 and TRBJ2-7; 8 bases are a match to TRBD2. V lost 4 bases, J lost 2 bases, and 8 bases stayed unmatched. CDR3 length: 15 amino acids. Germline V lookup: CDR1 SGHRS, CDR2 YFSETQ. The CDR3 DNA is TGCGCCAGCAGCCCCTTAGCGGGGTGGGCCTACGAGCAGTACTTC. Translation gives CASSPLAGWAYEQYF.